Ten or more counts support the clone carrying this T cell receptor beta chain. Its antigen is still unknown. At one end, the junction sequence differs from germline, possibly due to a read error. The data are from a study of identical twins. Findings and caveats of the study: In monozygotic twins, models underestimated the sharing of out-of-frame TCR alpha.

Through template switching, a universal primer site was introduced, and the cDNA contained unique molecular identifiers. Via MiXCR, TCRdb re-called the 5' RACE reads, giving one row per CDR3 protein. The repertoire consists of hundreds of thousands of distinct CDR3 sequences, with 12% occurring once and the leading ten covering about 1.5%. The germline gives CDR1 SGHRS, CDR2 YFSETQ. The CDR3 runs to 14 residues. The sample also formed part of further work on yellow fever vaccine responses in identical twins. That paper states: Among the twins, the vaccine T cell response reportedly seemed partly convergent and partly personalized.

The chain links TRBV5-1 to TRBJ1-1; unclear D gene. Sequencing was performed on PBMCs. The source of this sequence is a woman under 30 in good health. The CDR3: CASSLAGTNTEAFF. The CDR3 DNA sequence: TGTGCCAGCAGTTTGGCAGGCACGAACACTGAAGCTTTCTTT.